A single sample gave rise to the 27 T cell receptor beta chains below, sequenced in a study of blood T cell repertoires in COVID-19. Repertoires were generated with immunoSEQ multiplex PCR, while TCRdb's copy carries only in-frame clones and drops some. The sample yields around 130,000 clones, 88% seen once. The sample comprised peripheral blood. These receptors came from a human donor with COVID-19, enrolled during active disease. The donor label of this sample is uncertain.

The rearrangement uses TRBV18 and TRBJ1-4; possibly TRBD1 for D (5 bases). This CDR3 is built from 14 residues. Germline CDR1 KGHSH, CDR2 LQKENI. V was clipped by 5 bases and J by 4 bases, with 11 bases between them. The CDR3 nucleotides are TGTGCCAGCTCAACGACAGATATTAATGAAAAACTGTTTTTT. Translating gives CASSTTDINEKLFF.

This sequence joins TRBV6-1 and TRBJ1-1, with D perhaps TRBD1 (5 bases). V shed 3 bases and J shed 0 bases, with 23 bases lying between them. The CDR3 extends over 19 amino acids. Germline-derived CDR1 and CDR2 are MNHNS and SASEGT. This CDR3 reads CASSDPVGGTVPLNTEAFF. The CDR3 DNA follows: TGTGCCAGCAGTGACCCTGTGGGGGGGACCGTTCCGCTGAACACTGAAGCTTTCTTT.

The rearrangement joins TRBV4-1 to TRBJ2-3; 12 nucleotides align to TRBD2. The trim removed 1 base at V and 3 bases at J, leaving 5 bases unmatched. CDR3 length: 17 residues. The germline gives CDR1 MGHRA, CDR2 YSYEKL. Here the CDR3 reads CASSQVPSGGATDTQYF. The CDR3 DNA reads TGCGCCAGCAGCCAAGTTCCTAGCGGGGGGGCTACAGATACGCAGTATTTT.

This sequence joins TRBV7-2 and TRBJ1-6, with 8 nucleotides matching TRBD1. CDR3 length: 13 amino acids. With 0 bases clipped from V and 13 bases from J, the junction kept 2 bases outside the gene matches. Germline CDR1 and CDR2: SGHTA and FQGNSA. DNA of the CDR3: TGTGCCAGCAGCTTAGCACCAGGGGGCCCCCTCCACTTT. Translated, it gives CASSLAPGGPLHF. The full variable domain, its missing parts supplied by reference TRBV7-2 and TRBJ1-6, is GAGVSQSPSNKVTEKGKDVELRCDPISGHTALYWYRQSLGQGLEFLIYFQGNSAPDKSGLPSDRFSAERTGGSVSTLTIQRTQQEDSAVYLCASSLAPGGPLHFGNGTRLTVT.

The CDR3 sequence: CASTRPTGGTTGELFF. In DNA form, the CDR3 reads TGTGCCAGTACCCGACCGACAGGGGGTACCACCGGGGAGCTGTTTTTT. V is TRBV19 and J is TRBJ2-2; 9 bases fit TRBD1. CDR1 LNHDA and CDR2 SQIVND come from the germline V gene (reference sequence). J was trimmed by 4 bases and V by 7 bases; bases with no gene match: 10. The CDR3 has 16 amino acids.

The V call is TRBV6-5, the J call TRBJ1-1; D not certain. The germline V gene has CDR1 MNHEY and CDR2 SVGAGI. The CDR3 extends over 15 amino acids. Trimming cost V 2 bases and J 0 bases, with 10 bases left between them. The CDR3 DNA is TGTGCCAGCAGTTACGCGGGCTCCCTGAACACTGAAGCTTTCTTT. Translation: CASSYAGSLNTEAFF.

The CDR3, as DNA: TGTGCCAGCAGCTTAGAGACAGGTGAGGGCTATCAGCCCCAGCATTTT. Translated, it gives CASSLETGEGYQPQHF. This chain joins TRBV7-8 and TRBJ1-5; tentative D call: TRBD1 (6 bases). Germline-derived CDR1 and CDR2 are SGHVS and FQNEAQ. The germline V and J ends were trimmed by 1 base and 5 bases, with 15 bases remaining between them. The CDR3 runs to 16 residues.

The rearrangement joins TRBV7-7 to TRBJ2-1, with D possibly TRBD1 on 6 matching bases. The V gene lost 5 bases and the J gene lost 6 bases, with 14 bases spanning the gap. Germline CDR1 and CDR2: SSHAT and FNYEAQ (reference sequence). The CDR3 totals 14 residues. CDR3 DNA: TGTGCCAGCAGCCTGGGCCCAGGGGCCAATGAGCAGTTCTTC. Protein product: CASSLGPGANEQFF.

This sequence joins TRBV5-1 and TRBJ2-3; 14 nucleotides align to TRBD2. V was pared by 3 bases and J by 4 bases, with 7 bases of the junction left unmatched. The CDR3 length is 17 residues. Germline CDR1 reads SGHRS; CDR2 reads YFSETQ. The CDR3 spells CASSWGTSGRGADTQYF. Here the CDR3 DNA reads TGCGCCAGCAGCTGGGGGACTAGCGGGAGAGGCGCAGATACGCAGTATTTT. Drawing the rest from reference TRBV5-1 and TRBJ2-3, the complete variable domain is KAGVTQTPRYLIKTRGQQVTLSCSPISGHRSVSWYQQTPGQGLQFLFEYFSETQRNKGNFPGRFSGRQFSNSRSEMNVSTLELGDSALYLCASSWGTSGRGADTQYFGPGTRLTVL.

This clone was detected a few times. The J gene is TRBJ1-6, the V gene TRBV2, with 8 bases fitting TRBD1. This CDR3 has 15 residues. With 4 bases clipped from V and 9 bases from J, the junction kept 8 bases outside the gene matches. Germline CDR1 reads SNHLY; CDR2 reads FYNNEI. In nucleotides, the CDR3 is TGTGCCAGCAGTGCGCAGGGGGCGGCATCTTCACCCCTCCACTTT. Its protein product is CASSAQGAASSPLHF.

The rearrangement joins TRBV11-2 to TRBJ2-5; 8 positions match TRBD2. Per germline, CDR1 SGHAT and CDR2 FQNNGV. The V and J ends lost 5 bases and 4 bases, in that order; junction bases with no gene match: 3. This CDR3 comprises 13 residues. CDR3 amino acids: CASSLGTRETQYF. DNA for the CDR3: TGTGCCAGCAGCCTCGGGACTAGAGAGACCCAGTACTTC.

The chain recombines TRBV27 with TRBJ1-5; D perhaps matches TRBD1 (6 bases). The V end was cut by 4 bases, the J end by 4 bases, with 14 bases between. The CDR3 has 15 amino acids. Looked up from germline, CDR1 is MNHEY and CDR2 is SMNVEV (reference sequence). Written as DNA, the CDR3 is TGTGCCAGCAGTTCCCAAGGGGGGGCGAATCAGCCCCAGCATTTT. Its translation is CASSSQGGANQPQHF.

This sequence joins TRBV30 and TRBJ2-6; D ambiguous. The CDR3 has 15 amino acids. Germline CDR1 GTSNPN, CDR2 SVGIG (reference sequence). Trimming left V 5 bases short and J 1 base short, with 12 bases between. The CDR3, as DNA: TGTGCCTGGGGGCTCGGTTCTTCTGGGGCCAACGTCCTGACTTTC. This translates into CAWGLGSSGANVLTF.

The rearrangement links TRBV19 to TRBJ1-3; D uncertain. V lost 5 bases to trimming and J lost 0 bases, with 8 bases between them. The germline V gene encodes CDR1 LNHDA and CDR2 SQIVND (reference sequence). The CDR3 loop spans 14 amino acids. The CDR3 protein is CASSSGSSGNTIYF. In nucleotides, the CDR3 is TGTGCCAGTAGTTCGGGGAGCTCTGGAAACACCATATATTTT.

This clone was seen repeatedly, ten times or more. The chain couples TRBV2 to TRBJ1-6, with a tentative D call TRBD1 (6 bases). V was shortened by 7 bases and J by 7 bases, with 11 bases between the two germline ends. The CDR3 covers 13 residues. Germline V gene lookup returns CDR1 SNHLY and CDR2 FYNNEI. The CDR3 here is CASNQDSNSPLHF. For the CDR3, the DNA is TGTGCCAGCAACCAGGACAGCAATTCACCCCTCCACTTT.

The genes are TRBV3-1 (or the pseudogene TRBV3-2) and TRBJ1-1; 7 positions match TRBD1. The ends lost 6 bases at V and 3 bases at J; junction bases unmatched: 4. This CDR3 is built from 13 residues. Per germline, CDR1 LGHDT and CDR2 YNNKEL (reference sequence). CDR3 region: CASSLTGDTEAFF. The CDR3 DNA is TGTGCCAGCAGTCTAACAGGGGACACTGAAGCTTTCTTT.

The CDR3, as DNA: TGTGCCAGCAGCCAAGAAGCCAGGGCGGCAAACACCATATATTTT. It codes for CASSQEARAANTIYF. The J gene is TRBJ1-3, the V gene TRBV3-1 (or the pseudogene TRBV3-2), with D possibly TRBD1 on 5 matching bases. This CDR3 is built from 15 residues. CDR1 is LGHDT, CDR2 YNNKEL, per germline (reference sequence). V was clipped by 0 bases and J by 6 bases, with 12 bases between them.

The V call is TRBV5-1, the J call TRBJ1-4; D possibly corresponds to TRBD1 (6 bases). This CDR3 has 15 amino acids. V was trimmed by 3 bases and J by 7 bases, leaving 16 bases between them. Germline V gene sequence: CDR1 SGHRS, CDR2 YFSETQ. CDR3 region: CASSSSGGRGEKLFF. The CDR3 bases are TGCGCCAGCAGCTCTTCTGGGGGCCGGGGTGAAAAACTGTTTTTT.

The J gene is TRBJ2-5, the V gene TRBV5-5; 13 bases fit TRBD2. Germline values: CDR1 SGHKS, CDR2 YYEKEE (reference sequence). The V gene end was trimmed by 3 bases and the J gene end by 4 bases; junction bases not matched to a gene: 3. The CDR3 consists of 15 residues. CDR3 coding DNA: TGTGCCAGCAGCTGGGGACTAGCGGGGAGAGAGACCCAGTACTTC. Protein sequence: CASSWGLAGRETQYF.

J is TRBJ2-1 and V is TRBV4-1; TRBD2 matches at 10 bases. The CDR3 is 16 residues long. The V gene's germline CDR1 is MGHRA and CDR2 YSYEKL. Unmatched junction bases numbered 8, after V lost 2 bases and J lost 7 bases. The CDR3 DNA sequence: TGCGCCAGCAGCCAATTAAGCGGGGGGGCCTGGAATGAGCAGTTCTTC. It yields the protein CASSQLSGGAWNEQFF.

A single count supports this clone. The rearrangement joins TRBV4-1 to TRBJ1-5; D uncertain. Germline CDR1 MGHRA, CDR2 YSYEKL. The CDR3 loop spans 18 amino acids. V dropped 1 base and J dropped 0 bases, with 16 bases sitting between them. The CDR3 DNA is TGCGCCAGCAGCCAAGTTTTTTCCGGGATTGATAGCAATCAGCCCCAGCATTTT. Translated, it gives CASSQVFSGIDSNQPQHF.

The chain links TRBV27 to TRBJ2-7; D ambiguous. The CDR3 covers 13 residues. Trimming shortened V by 5 bases and J by 1 base, and 9 bases separated the two germline ends. The germline V gene has CDR1 MNHEY and CDR2 SMNVEV (reference sequence). CDR3 DNA sequence: TGTGCCAGCAGTGACCTAGTTTCCTACGAGCAGTACTTC. It specifies CASSDLVSYEQYF.

V gene TRBV18 combines with J gene TRBJ2-7; tentatively, D is TRBD2 (6 bases). The V and J ends lost 0 bases and 7 bases respectively, with 16 bases between them. CDR1 and CDR2 (germline): KGHSH, LQKENI. The CDR3 has 15 residues. The CDR3 is CASSPPAGYVGEQYF. CDR3 bases: TGTGCCAGCTCACCACCCGCGGGGTACGTGGGGGAGCAGTACTTC.

This clone showed up just once. This chain connects TRBV19 to TRBJ1-2; no firm D call. Trimming removed 1 base at V and 8 bases at J, with 14 bases between. The CDR3 loop spans 14 amino acids. Looked up from germline, CDR1 is LNHDA and CDR2 is SQIVND (reference sequence). This chain's CDR3 is CASSIVEETWGYTF. CDR3 bases: TGTGCCAGTAGTATAGTCGAGGAAACGTGGGGCTACACCTTC. Full variable domain (outside the CDR3, taken from reference TRBV19 and TRBJ1-2): DGGITQSPKYLFRKEGQNVTLSCEQNLNHDAMYWYRQDPGQGLRLIYYSQIVNDFQKGDIAEGYSVSREKKESFPLTVTSAQKNPTAFYLCASSIVEETWGYTFGSGTRLTVV.

V usage is TRBV19 and J usage is TRBJ1-3, with D possibly TRBD1 on 5 matching bases. In germline, CDR1 is LNHDA, CDR2 SQIVND (reference sequence). This CDR3 has 13 amino acids. Trimming cost V 7 bases and J 2 bases, with 9 bases left between them. CDR3: CASKTDAGNTIYF. CDR3 DNA: TGTGCCAGTAAGACAGACGCTGGAAACACCATATATTTT. The entire variable domain, with the rest obtained from reference TRBV19 and TRBJ1-3, is as follows: DGGITQSPKYLFRKEGQNVTLSCEQNLNHDAMYWYRQDPGQGLRLIYYSQIVNDFQKGDIAEGYSVSREKKESFPLTVTSAQKNPTAFYLCASKTDAGNTIYFGEGSWLTVV.

The V and J genes are TRBV21-1 and TRBJ1-2. TRBV21-1 has pseudogene status. The CDR3 length is 14 residues. CDR3 residues: CASSLPGGGDGYTF. The CDR3 DNA reads as TGTGCCAGCAGCCTACCCGGGGGGGGAGATGGCTACACCTTC.

The J gene is TRBJ2-7, the V gene TRBV5-1, with 9 bases aligning to TRBD1. J lost 5 bases, V lost 1 base, and 4 bases had no gene match. Germline loops: CDR1 SGHRS, CDR2 YFSETQ. The CDR3 totals 14 residues. The CDR3: CASSLTGGSDEQYF. CDR3 in DNA: TGCGCCAGCAGCTTGACAGGGGGCAGTGACGAGCAGTACTTC.